This T cell receptor (beta chain) originates from a study of blood T cell repertoires in COVID-19. This CDR3 has 13 amino acids. Germline CDR1 and CDR2: ENHRY and SYGVKD. The V gene lost 4 bases and the J gene lost 10 bases, with 16 bases spanning the gap. This clone occurred a few times. Only in-frame clones appear in the TCRdb table, and some are missing; sequencing was by immunoSEQ multiplex PCR. The sample lists 210,000 or so clones; 82% were seen once. Sequencing was carried out using peripheral blood. The chain recombines TRBV10-3 with TRBJ1-1, with D hard to call. The receptor was derived from a woman aged 40 to 50 with acute or convalescent COVID-19. The CDR3 protein is CAISVPTGRIAFF. The CDR3 DNA reads as TGTGCCATCAGTGTACCGACCGGGAGGATAGCTTTCTTT.